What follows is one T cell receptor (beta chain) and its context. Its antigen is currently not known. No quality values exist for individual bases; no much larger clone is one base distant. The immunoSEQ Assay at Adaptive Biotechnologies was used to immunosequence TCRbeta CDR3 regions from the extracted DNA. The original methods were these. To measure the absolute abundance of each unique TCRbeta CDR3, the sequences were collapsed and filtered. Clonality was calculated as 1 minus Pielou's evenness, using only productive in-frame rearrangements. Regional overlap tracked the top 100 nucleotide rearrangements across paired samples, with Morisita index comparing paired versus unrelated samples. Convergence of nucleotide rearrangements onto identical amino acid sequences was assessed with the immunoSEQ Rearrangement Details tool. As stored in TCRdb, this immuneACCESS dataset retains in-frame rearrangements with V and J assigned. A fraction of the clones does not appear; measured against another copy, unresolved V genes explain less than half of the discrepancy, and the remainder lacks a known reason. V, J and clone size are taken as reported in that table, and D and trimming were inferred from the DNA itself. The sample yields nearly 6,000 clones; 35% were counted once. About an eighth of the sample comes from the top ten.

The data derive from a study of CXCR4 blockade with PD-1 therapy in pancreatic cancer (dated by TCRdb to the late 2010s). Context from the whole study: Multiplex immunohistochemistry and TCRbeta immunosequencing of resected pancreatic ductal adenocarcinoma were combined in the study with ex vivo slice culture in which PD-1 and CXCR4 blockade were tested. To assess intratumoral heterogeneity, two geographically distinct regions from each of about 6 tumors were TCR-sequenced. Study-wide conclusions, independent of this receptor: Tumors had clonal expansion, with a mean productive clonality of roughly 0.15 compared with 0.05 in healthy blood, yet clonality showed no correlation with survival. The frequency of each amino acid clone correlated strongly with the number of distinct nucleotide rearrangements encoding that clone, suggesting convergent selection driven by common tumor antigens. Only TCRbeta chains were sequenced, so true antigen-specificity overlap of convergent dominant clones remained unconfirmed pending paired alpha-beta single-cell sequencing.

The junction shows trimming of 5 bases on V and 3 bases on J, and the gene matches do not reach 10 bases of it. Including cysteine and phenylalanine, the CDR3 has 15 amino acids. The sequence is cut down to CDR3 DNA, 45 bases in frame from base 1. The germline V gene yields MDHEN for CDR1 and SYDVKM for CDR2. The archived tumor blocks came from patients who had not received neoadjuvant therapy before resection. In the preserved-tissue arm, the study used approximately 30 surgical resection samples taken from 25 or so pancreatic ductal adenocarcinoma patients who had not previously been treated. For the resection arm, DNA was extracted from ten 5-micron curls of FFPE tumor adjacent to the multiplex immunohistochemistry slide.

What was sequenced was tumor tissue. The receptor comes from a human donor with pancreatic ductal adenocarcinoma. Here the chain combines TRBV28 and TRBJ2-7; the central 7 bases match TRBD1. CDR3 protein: CASSPIQQGSYEQYF. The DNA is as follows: TGTGCCAGCAGTCCTATTCAACAGGGGAGCTACGAGCAGTACTTC. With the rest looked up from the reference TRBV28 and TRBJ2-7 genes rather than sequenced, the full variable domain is DVKVTQSSRYLVKRTGEKVFLECVQDMDHENMFWYRQDPGLGLRLIYFSYDVKMKEKGDIPEGYSVSREKKERFSLILESASTNQTSMYLCASSPIQQGSYEQYFGPGTRLTVT.